This T cell receptor (beta chain) was identified during a study of blood T cell repertoires in COVID-19. At the level of the study: The analysed material was cDNA or gDNA that came from T cells, B-cell-depleted T cells, or PBMCs.

This CDR3 is 14 amino acids long. J lost 4 bases, V lost 5 bases, and 8 bases had no gene match. Germline V gives CDR1 MNHEY, CDR2 SVGAGI. Original analysis: The assay estimated nucleated cells by amplifying reference gene primers. Assay: immunoSEQ multiplex PCR; the TCRdb copy retains only in-frame clones and omits some. That table supplies the V and J calls and clone size; D and trimming were determined from the DNA. The sample shows 200,000 to 250,000 clones, around 81% of them seen only once. Clinical history reported by participants formed the basis on which cohorts were assigned. The sequenced sample consisted of PBMCs or T cells enriched from blood (not recorded which). This chain joins TRBV6-5 and TRBJ2-7; the match to TRBD2 covers 7 bases. The clonotype originates from a young man with acute COVID-19. CDR3 region: CASSNTLGGYEQYF. For the CDR3, the DNA is TGTGCCAGCAGTAATACGCTCGGGGGGTACGAGCAGTACTTC.